A selection of T cell receptor beta chains follows, all from one sample in a study of early T cells in non-severe SARS-CoV-2 infection. One entry per CDR3 protein results from TCRdb running MiXCR on the 5' RACE reads. The sample includes 70,000 to 95,000 distinct CDR3 sequences, roughly 15% of them seen just once. The sequenced sample consisted of whole blood. All receptors derive from an adult who was a healthcare worker with PCR-confirmed SARS-CoV-2 infection or an uninfected control (not recorded which). The CDR3 runs from the conserved cysteine through the conserved F or W. A D gene is named only where the DNA matches it firmly. A clone size is listed for some rows: how often the clone was seen (once, few, many), or a class if it is expanded.

j_call | d_call | v_call | clone_size | cdr3_aa | cdr3_nt
TRBJ1-6 | NA | TRBV5-1 | NA | CASSSALGDSPLHF | TGCGCCAGCAGCTCCGCACTGGGCGATTCACCCCTCCACTTT
TRBJ1-1 | NA | TRBV10-3 | many | CATRQDAGLNTEAFF | TGTGCCACCAGACAGGATGCTGGTTTGAACACTGAAGCTTTCTTT
TRBJ2-2 | NA | TRBV11-2 | NA | CASSPISLANTGELFF | TGTGCCAGCAGCCCAATCTCCCTCGCCAACACCGGGGAGCTGTTTTTT
TRBJ1-2 | NA | TRBV7-2 | few | CASSAAVPTNYGYTF | TGTGCCAGCAGCGCAGCAGTCCCTACTAACTATGGCTACACCTTC
TRBJ1-6 | NA | TRBV2 | few | CASREDRRSPLHF | TGTGCCAGCAGAGAGGACAGAAGATCACCCCTCCACTTT
TRBJ1-5 | NA | TRBV30 | few | CAWSVPRGTGNQPQHF | TGTGCCTGGAGTGTACCCAGGGGTACGGGCAATCAGCCCCAGCATTTT
TRBJ1-1 | NA | TRBV6-1 | few | CASGTSMNTEAFF | TGTGCCAGCGGGACAAGCATGAACACTGAAGCTTTCTTT
TRBJ1-1 | NA | TRBV6-5 | few | CASRDSIEVGEAFF | TGTGCCAGCAGGGACAGCATAGAAGTTGGTGAAGCTTTCTTT
TRBJ2-3 | NA | TRBV11-2 | many | CASSRGQSTDTQYF | TGTGCCAGCAGCCGCGGACAGAGCACAGATACGCAGTATTTT
TRBJ1-5 | NA | TRBV2 | many | CASRAPGVGQPQHF | TGTGCCAGCAGGGCCCCCGGGGTCGGTCAGCCCCAGCATTTT
TRBJ2-2 | NA | TRBV19 | NA | CASIPGAVTGELFF | TGTGCCAGTATCCCCGGGGCGGTTACCGGGGAGCTGTTTTTT
TRBJ2-1 | NA | TRBV5-1 | few | CASSPGGVYNEQFF | TGCGCCAGCAGCCCGGGGGGCGTCTACAATGAGCAGTTCTTC
TRBJ1-1 | TRBD1 | TRBV27 | NA | CASRRTGETEAFF | TGTGCCAGCAGGAGGACAGGGGAGACTGAAGCTTTCTTT
TRBJ2-3 | NA | TRBV10-3 | NA | CAISESGGGATTDTQYF | TGTGCCATCAGTGAGTCGGGAGGGGGGGCCACCACAGATACGCAGTATTTT
TRBJ2-1 | NA | TRBV12-3/TRBV12-4 | few | CASTPGVATLSYNEQFF | TGTGCCAGCACCCCCGGGGTAGCGACTCTCTCCTACAATGAGCAGTTCTTC
TRBJ1-1 | NA | TRBV5-6 | many | CASSAYWGSDTEAFF | TGTGCCAGCAGCGCTTATTGGGGGAGCGACACTGAAGCTTTCTTT
TRBJ2-3 | TRBD2 | TRBV4-2 | few | CASSPGAGQTDTQYF | TGTGCCAGCAGCCCGGGAGCGGGGCAGACAGATACGCAGTATTTT
TRBJ1-1 | TRBD1 | TRBV2 | NA | CASSEGDSLKSAFF | TGTGCCAGCAGTGAAGGGGACAGCTTAAAGTCAGCTTTCTTT
TRBJ2-4 | TRBD1 | TRBV29-1 | NA | CSVGQQNIQYF | TGCAGCGTGGGACAGCAAAACATTCAGTACTTC
TRBJ2-5 | NA | TRBV29-1 | NA | CSVGDGTAQYF | TGCAGCGTTGGGGACGGGACGGCCCAGTACTTC
TRBJ1-4 | NA | TRBV2 | NA | CASSEVVQGGEKLFF | TGTGCCAGCAGTGAAGTGGTGCAGGGAGGTGAAAAACTGTTTTTT
TRBJ2-5 | TRBD2 | TRBV27 | NA | CASSPRLSGGQETQYF | TGTGCCAGCAGTCCACGACTCAGCGGGGGCCAAGAGACCCAGTACTTC
TRBJ1-2 | TRBD1 | TRBV7-2 | many | CASSSPGTGGYGYTF | TGTGCCAGCAGCTCCCCCGGGACAGGGGGCTATGGCTACACCTTC
TRBJ1-5 | NA | TRBV2 | few | CASSEGRQPQHF | TGTGCCAGCAGTGAAGGTAGGCAGCCCCAGCATTTT
TRBJ1-1 | NA | TRBV12-5 | NA | CARENQGNTEAFF | TGTGCTAGGGAGAATCAGGGAAATACTGAAGCTTTCTTT
TRBJ2-5 | NA | TRBV9 | few | CASSVEGGTQYF | TGTGCCAGCAGCGTAGAAGGGGGGACCCAGTACTTC
TRBJ2-4 | TRBD1 | TRBV11-2 | many | CASSLDRAKNIQYF | TGCGCCAGCAGCTTGGACAGGGCCAAAAACATTCAGTACTTC
TRBJ2-3 | TRBD2 | TRBV6-1 | many | CASSEWGRGGDTQYF | TGTGCCAGCAGTGAATGGGGGCGGGGGGGAGATACGCAGTATTTT
TRBJ2-1 | TRBD2 | TRBV5-1 | few | CASSPQTSGGNNEQFF | TGCGCCAGCAGCCCTCAGACTAGCGGAGGTAACAATGAGCAGTTCTTC
TRBJ2-3 | NA | TRBV12-3/TRBV12-4 | once | CASNSLPILSTGKYTDTQYF | TGTGCCAGCAATTCTCTGCCTATTCTGTCGACGGGGAAATACACAGATACGCAGTATTTT
TRBJ2-5 | TRBD1 | TRBV9 | NA | CASSIRQGMQETQYF | TGTGCCAGCAGCATACGACAGGGAATGCAAGAGACCCAGTACTTC
TRBJ1-6 | TRBD1 | TRBV6-5 | NA | CASSYRVPGQGGSPLHF | TGTGCCAGCAGTTACCGTGTTCCGGGACAGGGAGGTTCACCCCTCCACTTT
TRBJ1-5 | TRBD1 | TRBV7-8 | NA | CASSLQTGGGQPQHF | TGTGCCAGCAGCTTGCAAACAGGGGGCGGTCAGCCCCAGCATTTT
TRBJ2-2 | TRBD2 | TRBV7-3 | NA | CASSPGSSGLHSNTGELFF | TGTGCCAGCAGCCCGGGGTCTAGCGGACTACACTCGAACACCGGGGAGCTGTTTTTT
TRBJ1-2 | NA | TRBV12-3/TRBV12-4 | once | CASSFQGSPYGYTF | TGTGCCAGCAGTTTCCAAGGTTCCCCATATGGCTACACCTTC
TRBJ2-3 | NA | TRBV15 | NA | CATSRRISGASDTQYF | TGTGCCACCAGCAGAAGAATAAGCGGCGCCAGTGATACGCAGTATTTT
TRBJ2-1 | TRBD2 | TRBV6-1 | NA | CASSDASGFTSYNEQFF | TGTGCCAGCAGTGATGCTAGCGGGTTTACCTCCTACAATGAGCAGTTCTTC
TRBJ2-3 | TRBD2 | TRBV20-1 | NA | CSASRSRATSGYTDTQYF | TGCAGTGCTAGCAGGTCAAGGGCTACTAGCGGATACACAGATACGCAGTATTTT
TRBJ2-1 | TRBD2 | TRBV24-1 | NA | CATYSSGGEQFF | TGTGCCACCTATTCTAGCGGGGGTGAGCAGTTCTTC
TRBJ1-4 | TRBD1 | TRBV2 | many | CASSWARGLEKLFF | TGTGCCAGCAGTTGGGCCAGGGGGTTAGAAAAACTGTTTTTT
TRBJ2-1 | NA | TRBV7-2 | few | CASRKGGTKDEQFF | TGTGCCAGCAGAAAGGGGGGGACTAAGGATGAGCAGTTCTTC
TRBJ2-2 | NA | TRBV29-1 | NA | CSVAEFRDTGELFF | TGCAGCGTCGCAGAGTTTCGCGACACCGGGGAGCTGTTTTTT
TRBJ1-5 | NA | TRBV24-1 | many | CATSDPTEVQPQHF | TGTGCCACCAGTGACCCCACGGAGGTACAGCCCCAGCATTTT
TRBJ1-1 | NA | TRBV5-4 | few | CASSSPYNTEAFF | TGTGCCAGCAGCTCACCGTATAACACTGAAGCTTTCTTT
TRBJ1-5 | TRBD1 | TRBV19 | many | CASSIPSDRPNQPQHF | TGTGCCAGTAGTATCCCCTCGGACAGGCCGAATCAGCCCCAGCATTTT
TRBJ2-2 | NA | TRBV7-3 | many | CASSSQTAGTGELFF | TGTGCCAGCAGCTCACAGACAGCGGGCACCGGGGAGCTGTTTTTT
TRBJ1-4 | NA | TRBV12-3/TRBV12-4 | few | CASTMSRTTNEKLFF | TGTGCCAGCACCATGAGCCGGACAACTAATGAAAAACTGTTTTTT
TRBJ1-6 | NA | TRBV12-3/TRBV12-4 | many | CASRTGNQNNSPLHF | TGTGCCAGCAGGACTGGGAATCAGAATAATTCACCCCTCCACTTT
TRBJ2-2 | NA | TRBV6-1 | NA | CASSYTVTGELFF | TGTGCCAGCAGTTACACGGTCACCGGGGAGCTGTTTTTT
TRBJ2-5 | NA | TRBV19 | few | CASSILTRFGETQYF | TGTGCCAGTAGTATACTAACTAGATTTGGAGAGACCCAGTACTTC
TRBJ1-3 | NA | TRBV12-3/TRBV12-4 | few | CASSLRGTARNTIYF | TGTGCCAGCAGTTTGCGCGGGACCGCGAGAAACACCATATATTTT
TRBJ2-1 | TRBD2 | TRBV12-3/TRBV12-4 | NA | CASSLGQRGDNEQFF | TGTGCCAGCAGTTTAGGCCAGCGGGGGGACAATGAGCAGTTCTTC
TRBJ1-6 | NA | TRBV10-1 | NA | CASSEGRNNSPLHF | TGCGCCAGCAGTGAGGGACGGAATAATTCACCCCTCCACTTT
TRBJ1-3 | NA | TRBV10-3 | NA | CAISENIAGNTIYF | TGTGCCATCAGTGAGAACATAGCTGGAAACACCATATATTTT
TRBJ2-3 | NA | TRBV11-2 | few | CASSLAGVSTDTQYF | TGTGCCAGCAGCTTAGCAGGGGTTAGCACAGATACGCAGTATTTT
TRBJ2-2 | NA | TRBV29-1 | NA | CSVVLSVNTGELFF | TGCAGCGTTGTACTCTCAGTTAACACCGGGGAGCTGTTTTTT